This T cell receptor (beta chain) was recovered during a study of blood T cell repertoires in COVID-19. Whole-study context: The United States, Italy and Spain supplied acute and convalescent COVID-19 samples. The cDNA or gDNA used as material had been derived from T cells, B-cell-depleted T cells, or PBMCs.

In the source study's methods: Reference gene primer amplification yielded estimated nucleated cell counts. Data came from immunoSEQ multiplex PCR; TCRdb stores just in-frame clones and leaves some out. V, J and clone size are taken as reported in that table, and D and trimming were inferred from the DNA itself. The sample lists more than 150,000 clones, 70% to 85% occurring once. Trimming took off 3 bases at V and 9 bases at J, with 14 bases between the two ends. CDR3 size: 13 residues. The gene calls are TRBV12-3 or TRBV12-4 and TRBJ2-5; D unclear. Sequenced: peripheral blood. This clonotype originated in a woman of 80 years or more with acute or convalescent COVID-19. This CDR3 is CASSLGGPRAQYF. Written as DNA, the CDR3 is TGTGCCAGCAGTTTGGGTGGCCCCCGGGCCCAGTACTTC.